The text below deals with one T cell receptor beta chain. These data originate in a study of blood T cell repertoires in COVID-19. At the level of the study: Nucleic acid was either cDNA or gDNA, and it came from T cells, B-cell-depleted T cells, or PBMCs.

In germline, CDR1 is SEHNR, CDR2 FQNEAQ (reference sequence). Trimming removed 3 bases from V and 2 bases from J, with 10 bases in between. The CDR3 covers 14 residues. Authors' methods: Reference gene primer amplification gave estimated nucleated cell counts. Here immunoSEQ multiplex PCR was the method, and the copy in TCRdb shows in-frame clones only, minus some. V, J and clone size reflect that table, while D and trimming were determined from the DNA. Among about 180,000 clones listed, around 83% were seen once. J is TRBJ2-5 and V is TRBV7-9; unclear D gene. The source of this sequence is a woman aged 25 to 39 with active or convalescent COVID-19. The specimen sequenced was peripheral blood. The CDR3 spells CASSLPLEQETQYF. The CDR3 DNA is TGTGCCAGCAGCTTGCCGCTAGAACAAGAGACCCAGTACTTC. Looking up the rest from reference TRBV7-9 and TRBJ2-5 gives the full variable domain: DTGVSQNPRHKITKRGQNVTFRCDPISEHNRLYWYRQTLGQGPEFLTYFQNEAQLEKSRLLSDRFSAERPKGSFSTLEIQRTEQGDSAMYLCASSLPLEQETQYFGPGTRLLVL.